Listed here are 21 T cell receptor beta chains from one sample, sequenced in a study of blood T cell repertoires in COVID-19. TCRdb's table, derived via immunoSEQ multiplex PCR, lists solely in-frame clones and lacks some. The sample contains approximately 240,000 clones, about four fifths of which appear only once. The specimen was PBMCs or T cells enriched from blood (not recorded which). The receptors here all came from a woman in her thirties or forties with acute COVID-19.

The V gene is TRBV3-1 (or the pseudogene TRBV3-2), the J gene TRBJ2-6; 8 bases fit TRBD1. Germline V gene data show CDR1 as LGHDT and CDR2 as YNNKEL (reference sequence). The J segment lost 4 bases and the V segment lost 1 base, leaving 3 bases of the junction unmatched. The CDR3 loop spans 16 amino acids. The CDR3 coding sequence is TGTGCCAGCAGCCAAGCGACAGGGGACGGGGCCAACGTCCTGACTTTC. This codes for CASSQATGDGANVLTF.

This clone was detected once. The chain recombines TRBV11-1 with TRBJ1-1, with 7 bases identical to TRBD1. V lost 4 bases and J lost 0; bases outside the gene matches: 2. CDR3 length equals 14 residues. CDR1 and CDR2 (germline): SGHAT, FQDESV (reference sequence). CDR3 sequence (DNA): TGTGCCAGCAGCTGGCAGGGGGTGAACACTGAAGCTTTCTTT. This sequence encodes CASSWQGVNTEAFF.

This chain uses TRBV6-2 or TRBV6-3 with TRBJ1-5; D might be TRBD1 (5 bases). V was cut by 2 bases and J by 0 bases, with 8 bases left in between. The CDR3 contains 15 residues. Germline V lookup: CDR1 MNHEY, CDR2 SVGEGT. The CDR3, as DNA: TGTGCCAGCAGTTACAAGGGGTTTAGCAATCAGCCCCAGCATTTT. The encoded protein is CASSYKGFSNQPQHF.

The J gene is TRBJ1-5, the V gene TRBV6-6, with D tentatively TRBD1 (6 bases). V was pared by 6 bases and J by 0 bases, with 12 bases between. The CDR3 covers 15 residues. Germline CDR1 MNHNY, CDR2 SVGAGI (reference sequence). CDR3 sequence reads: CASRPDSNSNQPQHF. CDR3 sequence (DNA): TGTGCCAGCAGACCGGACAGCAATAGCAATCAGCCCCAGCATTTT.

The chain uses TRBV13 and TRBJ2-7, with no clear D. Trimming left V 3 bases short and J 0 bases short, with 9 bases between. Germline CDR1 and CDR2: PRHDT and FYEKMQ (reference sequence). The CDR3 has 14 residues. CDR3 DNA sequence: TGTGCCAGCAGCTTCTTTGAGTTCTCCTACGAGCAGTACTTC. Translating gives CASSFFEFSYEQYF.

This chain joins TRBV5-1 and TRBJ1-2; 7 bases map to TRBD1. CDR1 SGHRS and CDR2 YFSETQ come from the germline V gene. The CDR3 covers 15 residues. The junction had 13 bases not matched to a gene; V was cut back by 4 bases and J by 7 bases. This CDR3 reads CASSQQDRAGGGYTF. The CDR3 DNA reads TGCGCCAGCAGCCAACAAGACAGGGCAGGGGGTGGCTACACCTTC. The whole variable domain, remainder taken from reference TRBV5-1 and TRBJ1-2, is KAGVTQTPRYLIKTRGQQVTLSCSPISGHRSVSWYQQTPGQGLQFLFEYFSETQRNKGNFPGRFSGRQFSNSRSEMNVSTLELGDSALYLCASSQQDRAGGGYTFGSGTRLTVV.

V is TRBV9 and J is TRBJ2-2; 10 bases map to TRBD2. Trimming removed 4 bases from V and 9 bases from J; junction bases left unmatched: 12. CDR3 length: 16 residues. Germline CDR1 SGDLS, CDR2 YYNGEE. In DNA, the CDR3 is TGTGCCAGCAGCCCGTCGGTGGCTAGCGGGAGAAGGGAGCTGTTTTTT. It translates to CASSPSVASGRRELFF.

By proportion, this clone is medium-sized. The chain is built from TRBV3-1 (or the pseudogene TRBV3-2) and TRBJ1-1; D perhaps matches TRBD1 (6 bases). CDR3 length equals 15 residues. V was cut by 4 bases and J by 0 bases, with 12 bases left in between. CDR1 is LGHDT and CDR2 is YNNKEL in the germline V gene (reference sequence). CDR3 protein: CASSPSDRMNTEAFF. The DNA of the CDR3 is TGTGCCAGCAGCCCCTCTGACAGGATGAACACTGAAGCTTTCTTT.

This chain uses TRBV5-1 with TRBJ1-5; TRBD1 matches at 10 bases. The germline V gene encodes CDR1 SGHRS and CDR2 YFSETQ. The CDR3 consists of 17 residues. Unmatched junction bases numbered 5, after V lost 0 bases and J lost 2 bases. CDR3 amino acids: CASSLDGTGEGNQPQHF. In DNA form, the CDR3 reads TGCGCCAGCAGCTTGGATGGGACAGGGGAAGGCAATCAGCCCCAGCATTTT.

The rearrangement joins TRBV6-2 or TRBV6-3 to TRBJ2-3; a possible D gene is TRBD2 (7 bases). From germline, CDR1 is MNHEY and CDR2 SVGEGT. The CDR3 covers 16 residues. V was pared by 0 bases and J by 6 bases, with 16 bases between. The chain's CDR3 is CASSYSRGGLRDTQYF. The CDR3, as DNA: TGTGCCAGCAGTTACTCGAGGGGGGGCCTAAGGGATACGCAGTATTTT.

The V call is TRBV28, the J call TRBJ2-6; D is ambiguous. From germline, CDR1 is MDHEN and CDR2 SYDVKM. The CDR3 has 15 residues. V was shortened by 3 bases and J by 2 bases, with 8 bases between the two germline ends. The CDR3 bases are TGTGCCAGCAGTTTCCAGGCCCCTGGGGCCAACGTCCTGACTTTC. Its protein product is CASSFQAPGANVLTF.

This clone appeared once. The CDR3 region is CASREDTGELFF. CDR3 DNA: TGTGCCAGCAGGGAGGACACCGGGGAGCTGTTTTTT. This chain uses TRBV12-3 or TRBV12-4 with TRBJ2-2; maybe TRBD2 (5 bases). The V end lost 6 bases, the J end lost 3 bases, and 5 bases lay between the germline ends. The CDR3 totals 12 residues.

The chain employs TRBV18 and TRBJ1-1; no clear D. Germline V gene sequence: CDR1 KGHSH, CDR2 LQKENI. The CDR3 has 13 residues. With 3 bases removed from V and 8 bases from J, the gap between germline ends came to 13 bases. CDR3 sequence (DNA): TGTGCCAGCTCACCTAATTTGGAGGGAGAAGCTTTCTTT. It yields the protein CASSPNLEGEAFF.

The table lists this clone with a few counts. The chain combines TRBV3-1 (or the pseudogene TRBV3-2) with TRBJ1-1; the D is unclear. Germline CDR1 is LGHDT and CDR2 is YNNKEL (reference sequence). The CDR3 sequence is 14 residues long. Trimming cost V 0 bases and J 2 bases, with 7 bases left between them. CDR3 region: CASSQDRLNTEAFF. The CDR3, as DNA: TGTGCCAGCAGCCAAGACAGGTTAAACACTGAAGCTTTCTTT.

This clone was seen once. The chain combines TRBV9 with TRBJ2-7, with 9 bases identical to TRBD1. The CDR3 spans 16 residues. Germline V lookup: CDR1 SGDLS, CDR2 YYNGEE. V was pared by 3 bases and J by 1 base, with 8 bases of the junction left unmatched. CDR3 sequence reads: CASSAGAGTGSYEQYF. In DNA form, the CDR3 reads TGTGCCAGCAGCGCTGGAGCTGGGACAGGGTCCTACGAGCAGTACTTC.

This clone was detected only once. The rearrangement uses TRBV2 and TRBJ2-3; 14 nucleotides agree with TRBD2. Germline lookup yields CDR1 SNHLY and CDR2 FYNNEI. There are 14 residues in the CDR3. V trimming: 6 bases; J trimming: 6 bases; junction bases outside the gene matches: 2. In DNA form, the CDR3 reads TGTGCCAGCAGGAGGACTAGCGGGGGGGATACGCAGTATTTT. Its protein is CASRRTSGGDTQYF. The complete variable domain, with remaining parts taken from reference TRBV2 and TRBJ2-3, reads EPEVTQTPSHQVTQMGQEVILRCVPISNHLYFYWYRQILGQKVEFLVSFYNNEISEKSEIFDDQFSVERPDGSNFTLKIRSTKLEDSAMYFCASRRTSGGDTQYFGPGTRLTVL.

The chain has TRBV7-2 and TRBJ1-5; D remains ambiguous. Trimming removed 4 bases from V and 7 bases from J, with 17 bases in between. The CDR3 runs 15 residues. CDR1 and CDR2 (germline): SGHTA, FQGNSA. Here the CDR3 reads CASSSGPGRGQPQHF. DNA of the CDR3: TGTGCCAGCAGCTCCGGACCGGGGAGAGGCCAGCCCCAGCATTTT.

This clone was observed a single time. The chain is built from TRBV4-1 and TRBJ2-1; 9 nucleotides match TRBD2. Losses at the gene ends were 2 bases for V and 2 bases for J; bases not matched to a gene: 7. The CDR3 runs to 17 residues. From germline, CDR1 is MGHRA and CDR2 YSYEKL. The CDR3 sequence: CASSQTLAGDTYNEQFF. DNA for the CDR3: TGCGCCAGCAGCCAAACGTTAGCGGGAGACACCTACAATGAGCAGTTCTTC.

In the case of this clone: Other nucleotide sequences from this sample produce the same CDR3. V gene TRBV7-2 combines with J gene TRBJ2-3, with 7 bases fitting TRBD2. Looked up from germline, CDR1 is SGHTA and CDR2 is FQGNSA. With 0 bases clipped from V and 3 bases from J, the junction kept 6 bases outside the gene matches. The CDR3 extends over 16 amino acids. CDR3: CASSLAQASGTDTQYF. The DNA for the CDR3 is TGTGCCAGCAGCTTAGCGCAGGCTAGCGGTACAGATACGCAGTATTTT.

This sequence joins TRBV6-2 or TRBV6-3 and TRBJ2-2, with 8 bases that match TRBD1. Germline CDR1 MNHEY, CDR2 SVGEGT. J gave up 4 bases and V 5 bases, and 6 bases lay outside the gene matches. CDR3 size: 15 residues. For the CDR3, the DNA is TGTGCCAGCAGTCGACAGGGGAATCCCACCGGGGAGCTGTTTTTT. Its protein is CASSRQGNPTGELFF.

The genes are TRBV2 and TRBJ1-6; a possible D gene is TRBD1 (6 bases). With 6 bases removed from V and 7 bases from J, the gap between germline ends came to 16 bases. The CDR3 spans 15 residues. Germline CDR1 SNHLY, CDR2 FYNNEI. CDR3 protein: CASRGALRTNSPLHF. The CDR3 nucleotides read TGTGCCAGCAGGGGGGCACTTCGGACGAATTCACCCCTCCACTTT.